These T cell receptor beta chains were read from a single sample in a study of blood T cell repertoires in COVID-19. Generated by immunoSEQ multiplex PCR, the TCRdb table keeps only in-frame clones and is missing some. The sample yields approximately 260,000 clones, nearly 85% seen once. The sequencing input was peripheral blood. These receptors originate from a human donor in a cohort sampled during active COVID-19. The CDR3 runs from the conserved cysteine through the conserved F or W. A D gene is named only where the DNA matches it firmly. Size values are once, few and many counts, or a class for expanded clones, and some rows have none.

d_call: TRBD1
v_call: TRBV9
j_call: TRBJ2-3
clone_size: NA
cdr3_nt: TGTGCCAGCAGCGTAGTGGACAGGGGGTCCGTGGATACGCAGTATTTT
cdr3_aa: CASSVVDRGSVDTQYF

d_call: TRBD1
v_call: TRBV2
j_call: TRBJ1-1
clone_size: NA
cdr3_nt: TGTGCCAGCAGGGAAACAGGGGGCACTGAAGCTTTCTTT
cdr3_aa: CASRETGGTEAFF

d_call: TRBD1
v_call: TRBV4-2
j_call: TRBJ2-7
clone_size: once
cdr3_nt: TGTGCCAGCAGCCAAGATTGGAGACAGGGGTACGAGCAGTACTTC
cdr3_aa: CASSQDWRQGYEQYF

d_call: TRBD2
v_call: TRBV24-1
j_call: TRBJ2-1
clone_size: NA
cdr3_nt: TGTGCCACCGGGGCTAGCGGATCTTCCTACAATGAGCAGTTCTTC
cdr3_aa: CATGASGSSYNEQFF

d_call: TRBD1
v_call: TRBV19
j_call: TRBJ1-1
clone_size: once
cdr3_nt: TGTGCCAGTAGTATTACATGGGACAGGGCCTTGGGCACTGAAGCTTTCTTT
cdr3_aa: CASSITWDRALGTEAFF

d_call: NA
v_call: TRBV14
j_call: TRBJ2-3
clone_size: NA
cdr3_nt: TGTGCCAGCAGCCCTTTATTAGGCACAGATACGCAGTATTTT
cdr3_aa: CASSPLLGTDTQYF

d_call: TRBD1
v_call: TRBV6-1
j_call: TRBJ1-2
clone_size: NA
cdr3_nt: TGTGCCAGCAGTGAAGGGAACAGGGGATATAGCTACACCTTC
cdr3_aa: CASSEGNRGYSYTF

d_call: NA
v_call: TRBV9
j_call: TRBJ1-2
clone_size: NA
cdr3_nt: TGTGCCAGCAGCGTGACAGAGTTTAACTATGGCTACACCTTC
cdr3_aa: CASSVTEFNYGYTF

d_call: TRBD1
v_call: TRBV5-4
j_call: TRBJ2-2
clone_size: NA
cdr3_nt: TGTGCCAGCAGCCGGGACAGGGGATTGAACACCGGGGAGCTGTTTTTT
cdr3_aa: CASSRDRGLNTGELFF

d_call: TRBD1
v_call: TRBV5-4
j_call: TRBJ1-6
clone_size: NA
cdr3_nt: TGTGCCAGCAGCGAGGGACAGGGGGTTTCACCCCTCCACTTT
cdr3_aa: CASSEGQGVSPLHF

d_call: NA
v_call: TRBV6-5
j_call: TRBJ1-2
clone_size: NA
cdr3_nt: TGTGCCAGCACTACGGGTCGGAATGGCTACACCTTC
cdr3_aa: CASTTGRNGYTF

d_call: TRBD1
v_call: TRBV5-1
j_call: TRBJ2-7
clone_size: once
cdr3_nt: TGCGCCAGCAGCTTACAGGGGGAACCCTACGAGCAGTACTTC
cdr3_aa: CASSLQGEPYEQYF

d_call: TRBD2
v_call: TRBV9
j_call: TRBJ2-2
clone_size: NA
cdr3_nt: TGTGCCAGCAGCGCGCTGACTAGCGGGGCCACCGGGGAGCTGTTTTTT
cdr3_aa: CASSALTSGATGELFF

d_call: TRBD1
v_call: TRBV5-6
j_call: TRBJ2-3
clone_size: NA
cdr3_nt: TGTGCCAGCAGCGAAGGGGACAGACGTAGAAATACGCAGTATTTT
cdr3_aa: CASSEGDRRRNTQYF

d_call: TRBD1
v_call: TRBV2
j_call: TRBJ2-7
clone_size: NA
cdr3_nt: TGTGCCAGCAGAGCGACAGGGAGCTCCTACGAGCAGTACTTC
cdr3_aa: CASRATGSSYEQYF

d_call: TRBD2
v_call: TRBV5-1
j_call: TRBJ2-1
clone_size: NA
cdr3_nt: TGCGCCAGCAGCGTAACCGGGACTAGGGACAATGAGCAGTTCTTC
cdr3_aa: CASSVTGTRDNEQFF

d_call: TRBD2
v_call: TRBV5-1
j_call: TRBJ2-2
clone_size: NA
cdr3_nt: TGCGCCAGCAGAACCGTAGCGGGGCAGAACACCGGGGAGCTGTTTTTT
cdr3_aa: CASRTVAGQNTGELFF

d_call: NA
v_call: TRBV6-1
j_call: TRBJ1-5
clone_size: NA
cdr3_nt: TGTGCCAGCAGTGAAGAAGGGGGAAGCAATCAGCCCCAGCATTTT
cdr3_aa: CASSEEGGSNQPQHF